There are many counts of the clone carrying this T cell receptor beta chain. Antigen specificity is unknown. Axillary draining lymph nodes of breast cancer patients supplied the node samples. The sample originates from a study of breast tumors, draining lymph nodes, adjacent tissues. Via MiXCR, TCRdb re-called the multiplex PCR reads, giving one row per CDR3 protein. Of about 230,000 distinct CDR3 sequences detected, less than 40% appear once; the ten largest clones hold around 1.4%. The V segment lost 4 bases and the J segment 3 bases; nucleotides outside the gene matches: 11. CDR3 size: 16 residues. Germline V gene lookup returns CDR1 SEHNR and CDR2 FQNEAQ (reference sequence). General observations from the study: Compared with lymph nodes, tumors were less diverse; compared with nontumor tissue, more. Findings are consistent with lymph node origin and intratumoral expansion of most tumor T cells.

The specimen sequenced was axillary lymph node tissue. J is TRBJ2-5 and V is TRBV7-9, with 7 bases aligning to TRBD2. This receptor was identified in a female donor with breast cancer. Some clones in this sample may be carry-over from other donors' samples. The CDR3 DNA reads TGTGCCAGCAGCTCCGAGAGGCGGGAGCTTAAAGAGACCCAGTACTTC. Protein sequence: CASSSERRELKETQYF.